The source of this T cell receptor beta chain is a study of early T cells in non-severe SARS-CoV-2 infection. Findings and caveats of the study: Reliance on VDJdb matching favored anti-spike CD8 responses; private and CD4 specificities were missed.

Germline lookup yields CDR1 SEHNR and CDR2 FQNEAQ (reference sequence). Trimming pared 3 bases from V and 4 bases from J, leaving 5 bases between. The CDR3 sequence is 12 residues long. This clonotype was recorded at least ten times. Its antigen is as yet unknown. Tagging with unique molecular identifiers was applied to individual cDNA molecules. Each CDR3 protein is one row after TCRdb ran MiXCR on the 5' RACE reads. The table shows about 110,000 distinct CDR3 sequences, with roughly 12% occurring only once. The sample was whole blood. This TCR was sampled from an adult who was a healthcare worker with PCR-confirmed SARS-CoV-2 infection or an uninfected control (not recorded which). V gene TRBV7-9 combines with J gene TRBJ2-3; D call uncertain. DNA of the CDR3: TGTGCCAGCAGCTTCGTCCCAGATACGCAGTATTTT. Protein: CASSFVPDTQYF.